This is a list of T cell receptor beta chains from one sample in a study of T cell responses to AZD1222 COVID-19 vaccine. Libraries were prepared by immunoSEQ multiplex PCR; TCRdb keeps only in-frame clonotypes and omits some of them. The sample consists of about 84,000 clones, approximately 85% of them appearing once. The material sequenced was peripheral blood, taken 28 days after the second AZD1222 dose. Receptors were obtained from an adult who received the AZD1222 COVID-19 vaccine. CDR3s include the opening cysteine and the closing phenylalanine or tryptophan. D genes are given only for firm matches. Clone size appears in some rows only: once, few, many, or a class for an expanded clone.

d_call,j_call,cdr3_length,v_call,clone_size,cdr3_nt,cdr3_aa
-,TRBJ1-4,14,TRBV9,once,TGTGCCAGCAGCGTGGGAGCAACTAATGAAAAACTGTTTTTT,CASSVGATNEKLFF
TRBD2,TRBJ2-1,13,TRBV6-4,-,TGTGCCAGCCATGGGAGGGGAAACAATGAGCAGTTCTTC,CASHGRGNNEQFF
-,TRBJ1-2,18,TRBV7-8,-,TGTGCCAGCAGCAATCCTACCAGACAAGGCCTTATTAACGATGGCTACACCTTC,CASSNPTRQGLINDGYTF
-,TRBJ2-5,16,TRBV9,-,TGTGCCAGCAGCGTAGAGGCCAGTTATCAGGGAGAGACCCAGTACTTC,CASSVEASYQGETQYF
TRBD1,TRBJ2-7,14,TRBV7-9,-,TGTGCCAGCAGCTTGGGGACAGGGTACTACGAGCAGTACTTC,CASSLGTGYYEQYF
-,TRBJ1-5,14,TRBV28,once,TGTGCCAGCAGGGAAACGGGGTCGGGTCAGCCCCAGCATTTT,CASRETGSGQPQHF
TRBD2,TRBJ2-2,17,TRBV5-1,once,TGCGCCAGCAGCTTGGCCCCAGCGGGGGCAGGAGCCGGGGAGCTGTTTTTT,CASSLAPAGAGAGELFF
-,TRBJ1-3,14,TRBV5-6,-,TGTGCCAGCAGTCAACAGGGTTCTGGAAACACCATATATTTT,CASSQQGSGNTIYF
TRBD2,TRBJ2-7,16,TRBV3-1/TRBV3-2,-,TGTGCCAGCAGCCAAGTCTTACTAGCGCGATCCTACGAGCAGTACTTC,CASSQVLLARSYEQYF
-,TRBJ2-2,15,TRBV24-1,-,TGTGCCACCAGTGAGTCGACCGCCCGACCCGGGGAGCTGTTTTTT,CATSESTARPGELFF
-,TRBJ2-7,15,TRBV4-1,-,TGCGCCAGCAGCACCGAGCCCAAGGCTTCCTACGAGCAGTACTTC,CASSTEPKASYEQYF
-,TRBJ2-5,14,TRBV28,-,TGTGCCAGCAAGGGCCCCCAACCCCAAGAGACCCAGTACTTC,CASKGPQPQETQYF
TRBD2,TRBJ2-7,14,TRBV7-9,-,TGTGCCAGCAGCTTTGGGACTAGCGGATACGAGCAGTACTTC,CASSFGTSGYEQYF
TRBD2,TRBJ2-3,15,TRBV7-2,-,TGTGCCAGCAGCATCAGCGGGGTCAGCACAGATACGCAGTATTTT,CASSISGVSTDTQYF
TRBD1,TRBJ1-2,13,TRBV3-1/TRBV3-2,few,TGTGCCAGCAGCCAGTCAAGGGGGCAGGGCTACACCTTC,CASSQSRGQGYTF
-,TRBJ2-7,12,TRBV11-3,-,TGTGCCAGCAGCCCTAGGGGTTATGAGCAGTACTTC,CASSPRGYEQYF
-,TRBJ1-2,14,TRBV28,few,TGTGCCAGCAGTTTGCTACAGATTAACTATGGCTACACCTTC,CASSLLQINYGYTF
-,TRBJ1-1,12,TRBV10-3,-,TGTGCGTCCGGGACTGAGAACACTGAAGCTTTCTTT,CASGTENTEAFF
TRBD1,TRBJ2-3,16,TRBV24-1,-,TGTGCCACCAGTGATGGGGACAGGGGGGCCACAGATACGCAGTATTTT,CATSDGDRGATDTQYF
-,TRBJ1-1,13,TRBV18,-,TGTGCCAGCTCAACAGGGCTGAACACTGAAGCTTTCTTT,CASSTGLNTEAFF
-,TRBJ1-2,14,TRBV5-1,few,TGCGCCAGCAGCTTGGACGGAACGGGTCATGGCTACACCTTC,CASSLDGTGHGYTF
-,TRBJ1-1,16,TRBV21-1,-,TGTGCCAGCAGCAAAAGTTGGGGACAGCTGAACACTGAAGCTTTCTTT,CASSKSWGQLNTEAFF
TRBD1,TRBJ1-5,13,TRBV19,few,TGTGCCAGTAGTCAAGATCCGGGACAGGGTAATCATTTT,CASSQDPGQGNHF
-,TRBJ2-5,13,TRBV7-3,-,TGTGCCAGCAGCTTAGGCGGCCCCGAGACCCAGTACTTC,CASSLGGPETQYF
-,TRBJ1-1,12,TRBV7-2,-,TGTGCCAGCAGCTTCACAGGGACTGAAGCTTTCTTT,CASSFTGTEAFF
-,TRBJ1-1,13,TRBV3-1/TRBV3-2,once,TGTGCCAGCAGCCAAGAAAGGAACACTGAAGCTTTCTTT,CASSQERNTEAFF
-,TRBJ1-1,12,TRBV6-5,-,TGTGCCAGCAGCGTAGGGACCCGCGGAGCTTTCTTT,CASSVGTRGAFF
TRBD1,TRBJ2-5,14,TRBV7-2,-,TGTGCCAGCAGCTCAAGGACAGGGCTCAAGACCCAGTACTTC,CASSSRTGLKTQYF